These 11 T cell receptor beta chains share one sample of origin, sequenced in a study of blood T cell repertoires in COVID-19. TCRdb's copy holds only in-frame clones and misses some; the assay was immunoSEQ multiplex PCR. The sample lists 70,000 or so clones, about nine tenths seen once, with about a tenth in the top ten. Sequencing was carried out using peripheral blood. These receptors all stem from a woman under 30 with acute or convalescent COVID-19.

The count of this clone is one. The chain employs TRBV2 and TRBJ2-7, with 7 bases identical to TRBD2. CDR1 and CDR2 from the germline V gene are SNHLY and FYNNEI. The V segment lost 2 bases and the J segment 3 bases; nucleotides outside the gene matches: 4. The length of the CDR3 is 14 residues. CDR3 coding DNA: TGTGCCAGCAGTGAAACGGGAGGTTACTACGAGCAGTACTTC. This codes for CASSETGGYYEQYF.

The chain has TRBV5-1 and TRBJ1-3; D call uncertain. Trimming shortened V by 0 bases and J by 0 bases, and 10 bases separated the two germline ends. Germline V gene sequence: CDR1 SGHRS, CDR2 YFSETQ. The CDR3 length is 16 residues. The CDR3 loop is CASSLDALSSGNTIYF. Written as DNA, the CDR3 is TGCGCCAGCAGCTTGGATGCGTTGAGCTCTGGAAACACCATATATTTT.

The genes are TRBV28 and TRBJ1-2; possibly TRBD1 for D (5 bases). V was clipped by 7 bases and J by 3 bases, with 21 bases between them. Germline loops: CDR1 MDHEN, CDR2 SYDVKM. The CDR3 is made up of 16 amino acids. This chain's CDR3 is CASTRETQGVYYGYTF. The CDR3 DNA reads TGTGCCAGCACCAGAGAAACGCAGGGCGTTTACTATGGCTACACCTTC.

V usage is TRBV11-2 and J usage is TRBJ2-2, with D possibly matching TRBD2 (6 bases). V lost 1 base, J lost 8 bases, and 8 bases lay in between. The CDR3 extends over 13 amino acids. CDR1 and CDR2 (germline): SGHAT, FQNNGV. The CDR3 DNA reads TGTGCCAGCAGCTTAGTCGGGACTGGGGAGCTGTTTTTT. Translating gives CASSLVGTGELFF.

The chain is built from TRBV5-8 and TRBJ2-1; D not resolved. The germline V and J ends were trimmed by 3 bases and 0 bases, with 10 bases remaining between them. CDR1 and CDR2 from the germline V gene are SGHTS and YDEGEE. The CDR3 loop spans 15 amino acids. The CDR3 here is CASSSELTSYNEQFF. CDR3 nucleotide sequence: TGTGCCAGCAGCTCGGAGTTAACCTCCTACAATGAGCAGTTCTTC. Full variable domain (remainder filled in from reference TRBV5-8 and TRBJ2-1): EAGVTQSPTHLIKTRGQQATLRCSPISGHTSVYWYQQALGLGLQFLLWYDEGEERNRGNFPPRFSGRQFPNYSSELNVNALELEDSALYLCASSSELTSYNEQFFGPGTRLTVL.

The genes are TRBV4-1 and TRBJ1-2; D is possibly TRBD1 (5 bases). This CDR3 region has 14 residues. Looked up from germline, CDR1 is MGHRA and CDR2 is YSYEKL. The V end lost 0 bases, the J end lost 3 bases, and 8 bases lay between the germline ends. CDR3 DNA sequence: TGCGCCAGCAGCCAAGATCTACAGGACTATGGCTACACCTTC. Translation gives CASSQDLQDYGYTF.

The count of this clone is one. The rearrangement joins TRBV3-1 (or the pseudogene TRBV3-2) to TRBJ1-2, with 8 bases matching TRBD1. Per germline, CDR1 LGHDT and CDR2 YNNKEL (reference sequence). This CDR3 contains 15 residues. V shed 1 base, J shed 4 bases, and the junction held 5 bases outside the gene matches. CDR3 amino acids: CASSQAGTGPYGYTF. DNA of the CDR3: TGTGCCAGCAGCCAAGCCGGGACAGGCCCCTATGGCTACACCTTC.

This rearrangement joins TRBV9 to TRBJ2-1; TRBD2 agrees at 9 bases. Germline loops: CDR1 SGDLS, CDR2 YYNGEE. CDR3 length: 15 amino acids. V was pared by 0 bases and J by 7 bases, with 5 bases of the junction left unmatched. CDR3 protein: CASSVGAGGPNEQFF. CDR3 bases: TGTGCCAGCAGCGTAGGTGCGGGGGGGCCTAATGAGCAGTTCTTC.

The chain recombines TRBV6-5 with TRBJ2-7, with 7 bases fitting TRBD1. V lost 5 bases to trimming and J lost 2 bases; unmatched junction nucleotides: 6. The germline gives CDR1 MNHEY, CDR2 SVGAGI. CDR3 length equals 14 residues. The CDR3 is CASSNPGQTYEQYF. CDR3 DNA: TGTGCCAGCAGTAACCCGGGACAGACCTACGAGCAGTACTTC.

This clone was found a few times. This chain joins TRBV30 and TRBJ1-2, with 7 bases matching TRBD1. Germline V gives CDR1 GTSNPN, CDR2 SVGIG (reference sequence). The CDR3 extends over 12 amino acids. Losses at the gene ends were 2 bases for V and 8 bases for J; bases not matched to a gene: 5. The CDR3 spells CAWSYTGEGYTF. The CDR3 DNA reads TGTGCCTGGAGTTACACAGGGGAGGGCTACACCTTC.

This clone was counted between two and nine times. The rearrangement joins TRBV7-2 to TRBJ2-7; D might be TRBD2 (6 bases). V was shortened by 0 bases and J by 3 bases, with 12 bases between the two germline ends. Germline V gives CDR1 SGHTA, CDR2 FQGNSA. This CDR3 spans 15 amino acids. The CDR3 spells CASSLAEGPYYEQYF. Written as DNA, the CDR3 is TGTGCCAGCAGCTTAGCGGAGGGCCCTTACTACGAGCAGTACTTC.